This is a list of T cell receptor beta chains from one sample in a study of cytomegalovirus exposure and HLA in healthy donors. Sequenced by immunoSEQ multiplex PCR; TCRdb stores in-frame clones only, minus some. Here the sample spans about 110,000 clones, around 70% being singletons. The specimen was PBMCs. These receptor sequences come from a man aged 35-49 years in good health and CMV-seronegative. CDR3s include the opening cysteine and the closing phenylalanine or tryptophan. D genes are given only for firm matches. Some rows mark clone size as missing; the rest say once, few, many or name a class of expanded clone.

NA,TRBV5-4,NA,TRBJ1-4,CASRGAEEKLFF,TGTGCCAGCCGGGGGGCTGAGGAAAAACTGTTTTTT
TRBD1,TRBV7-6,NA,TRBJ2-7,CASSSIRGQGAWEQYF,TGTGCCAGCAGCTCGATCCGGGGACAGGGGGCATGGGAGCAGTACTTC
NA,TRBV19,NA,TRBJ1-5,CASSIGQGNQPQHF,TGTGCCAGTAGTATTGGGCAGGGCAATCAGCCCCAGCATTTT
TRBD1,TRBV5-6,NA,TRBJ2-5,CASSPRTGGVETQYF,TGTGCCAGCAGCCCCCGGACAGGGGGCGTTGAGACCCAGTACTTC
NA,TRBV19,NA,TRBJ2-7,CASNLSASEDITPYEQYF,TGTGCCAGTAACCTATCCGCCTCCGAGGACATAACCCCCTACGAGCAGTACTTC
TRBD2,TRBV4-1,NA,TRBJ2-1,CASSRKEPGTIAGDEQFF,TGCGCCAGCAGCCGGAAGGAACCCGGGACCATAGCGGGCGATGAGCAGTTCTTC
NA,TRBV5-1,NA,TRBJ1-1,CASSATDPNTEAFF,TGCGCCAGCAGCGCGACAGATCCGAACACTGAAGCTTTCTTT
TRBD2,TRBV9,few,TRBJ2-7,CASSVDPSGLAYEQYF,TGTGCCAGCAGCGTAGACCCTAGCGGGTTAGCCTACGAGCAGTACTTC
NA,TRBV19,once,TRBJ1-3,CASSMGRVGNTIYF,TGTGCCAGTAGTATGGGCAGGGTTGGAAACACCATATATTTT
TRBD1,TRBV4-3,NA,TRBJ1-2,CASSRGGRGYTF,TGCGCCAGCAGCCGAGGGGGCCGTGGCTACACCTTC
TRBD1,TRBV30,NA,TRBJ2-2,CAWWPDRATTGELFF,TGTGCCTGGTGGCCCGACAGGGCTACCACCGGGGAGCTGTTTTTT
TRBD1,TRBV30,NA,TRBJ1-5,CAWSGQANQPQHF,TGTGCCTGGAGCGGACAGGCCAATCAGCCCCAGCATTTT
NA,TRBV25-1,once,TRBJ2-1,CASSERQNEQFF,TGTGCCAGCAGTGAAAGACAAAATGAGCAGTTCTTC
NA,TRBV5-1,NA,TRBJ1-4,CASSLRGAWEKLFF,TGCGCCAGCAGCTTGCGCGGGGCATGGGAAAAACTGTTTTTT
TRBD1,TRBV7-6,NA,TRBJ1-6,CASSLRDSRSSYNSPLHF,TGTGCCAGCAGCCTCCGGGACAGCCGGAGCTCCTATAATTCACCCCTCCACTTT
TRBD2,TRBV4-1,NA,TRBJ2-3,CASSQEPAGTSGGPDTQYF,TGCGCCAGCAGCCAAGAGCCCGCCGGGACTAGCGGGGGGCCAGATACGCAGTATTTT
NA,TRBV18,NA,TRBJ2-3,CASSPRDLSTDTQYF,TGTGCCAGCTCACCGCGGGACCTCAGCACAGATACGCAGTATTTT
NA,TRBV7-2,NA,TRBJ2-1,CASSLGGGWSVVEQFF,TGTGCCAGCAGCTTAGGAGGGGGTTGGAGCGTGGTTGAGCAGTTCTTC
TRBD1,TRBV7-9,once,TRBJ1-5,CSSSLGTGRDSNQPQHF,TGTTCCAGCAGCTTAGGGACAGGGAGAGATAGCAATCAGCCCCAGCATTTT
NA,TRBV27,few,TRBJ2-1,CASSIQGNEQFF,TGTGCCAGCAGTATACAGGGAAATGAGCAGTTCTTC
TRBD1,TRBV19,NA,TRBJ2-7,CASSVSGGAYEQYF,TGTGCCAGTAGTGTCTCAGGGGGCGCGTACGAGCAGTACTTC
NA,TRBV4-2,once,TRBJ1-1,CASRLNHNQMNTEAFF,TGTGCCAGCAGACTAAACCACAATCAAATGAACACTGAAGCTTTCTTT
TRBD2,TRBV7-2,NA,TRBJ2-2,CASSGGSGIEAGELFF,TGTGCCAGCAGCGGGGGGAGCGGGATCGAGGCCGGGGAGCTGTTTTTT
NA,TRBV11-2,NA,TRBJ1-5,CASSVDTFSNQPQHF,TGTGCCAGCAGCGTGGACACTTTTAGCAATCAGCCCCAGCATTTT
NA,TRBV28,NA,TRBJ2-7,CASTPITQTYEQYF,TGTGCTAGCACCCCGATCACCCAGACCTACGAGCAGTACTTC
NA,TRBV11-3,NA,TRBJ1-6,CASSLEGPNSPLHF,TGTGCCAGCAGCTTGGAGGGTCCGAATTCACCCCTCCACTTT
NA,TRBV5-1,NA,TRBJ1-6,CATSQGNYNSPLHF,TGCGCCACCTCCCAGGGAAACTATAATTCCCCCCTCCACTTT
NA,TRBV7-9,NA,TRBJ2-2,CASSRSGGETGELFF,TGTGCCAGCAGCCGTTCGGGGGGCGAAACCGGGGAGCTGTTTTTT
TRBD2,TRBV12-5,few,TRBJ2-7,CASGTGTTREQYF,TGTGCTAGTGGTACCGGGACTACACGCGAGCAGTACTTC
TRBD1,TRBV30,NA,TRBJ1-1,CAFGQGGTEAFF,TGTGCCTTCGGACAGGGAGGCACTGAAGCTTTCTTT
NA,TRBV21-1,NA,TRBJ1-1,CASSKALLGGPRPRNEAFF,TGTGCCAGCAGCAAAGCGCTTCTGGGGGGGCCCCGGCCTAGAAATGAAGCTTTCTTT
TRBD2,TRBV5-1,NA,TRBJ2-3,CASSLLAGGRVGSTDTQYF,TGCGCCAGCAGCCTCCTAGCGGGAGGAAGGGTTGGGAGCACAGATACGCAGTATTTT
TRBD2,TRBV7-6,NA,TRBJ2-2,CASSLEVAGGPVTGELFF,TGTGCCAGCAGCTTAGAAGTTGCGGGAGGGCCGGTCACCGGGGAGCTGTTTTTT
TRBD1,TRBV2,once,TRBJ1-2,CASTGTGIYGYTF,TGTGCCAGCACCGGGACAGGAATATATGGCTACACCTTC
NA,TRBV30,NA,TRBJ1-4,CAWSVNRPAGELFF,TGTGCCTGGAGTGTAAATAGACCCGCCGGGGAACTGTTTTTT
NA,TRBV7-6,NA,TRBJ2-2,CASSLGTGNTGELFF,TGTGCCAGCAGCTTAGGAACAGGGAACACCGGGGAGCTGTTTTTT
TRBD1,TRBV5-1,NA,TRBJ2-1,CASSSARRDRGRDEQFF,TGCGCCAGCAGCTCCGCCCGGCGGGACAGGGGGCGAGATGAGCAGTTCTTC
NA,TRBV5-1,NA,TRBJ2-7,CASSAPGLSYEQYF,TGCGCCAGCAGCGCACCGGGACTTTCTTACGAGCAGTACTTC
TRBD2,TRBV9,NA,TRBJ2-1,CASSVAGGLWDEQFF,TGTGCCAGCAGCGTAGCGGGGGGGCTTTGGGATGAGCAGTTCTTC
NA,TRBV9,NA,TRBJ1-1,CASSVGPLLEAFF,TGTGCCAGCAGCGTAGGCCCACTACTTGAAGCTTTCTTT
TRBD1,TRBV19,NA,TRBJ2-3,CASTPGQGAPDTQYF,TGTGCCAGTACCCCAGGACAGGGGGCTCCAGATACGCAGTATTTT
NA,TRBV27,NA,TRBJ2-1,CASSLSRPGGRNEQFF,TGTGCCAGCAGTTTATCGCGTCCGGGGGGCAGGAATGAGCAGTTCTTC
TRBD1,TRBV28,NA,TRBJ2-7,CASSLLGQGARLHYF,TGTGCCAGCAGTTTATTAGGTCAGGGGGCTAGACTGCATTACTTC
NA,TRBV5-1,NA,TRBJ2-3,CASRVQDIMDTQYF,TGCGCCAGCAGGGTACAGGATATTATGGATACGCAGTATTTT
TRBD2,TRBV2,NA,TRBJ2-1,CASSPGLAQYNEQFF,TGTGCCAGCAGTCCAGGACTAGCGCAGTACAATGAGCAGTTCTTC